At least ten counts were recorded for the clone carrying this TCR beta chain. J was trimmed by 5 bases and V by 4 bases; bases with no gene match: 13. This CDR3 has 17 residues. CDR1 and CDR2 from the germline V gene are SGHAT and FQNNGV. This entry belongs to a study of T cells after yellow fever vaccination. MiXCR, run by TCRdb on the 5' RACE reads, gives a single entry per CDR3 protein. The data contain around 310,000 distinct CDR3 sequences, over 3.5% of them singletons. This chain connects TRBV11-2 to TRBJ2-1; 8 nucleotides match TRBD2. This specimen consisted of PBMCs, obtained 15 days after the yellow fever booster vaccination. This sequence was found in a young man who received the YFV17D yellow fever vaccine. This CDR3 reads CASSSPLSGGFDNEQFF. The CDR3 DNA is TGTGCCAGCAGCTCCCCTCTGAGCGGGGGATTCGACAATGAGCAGTTCTTC.